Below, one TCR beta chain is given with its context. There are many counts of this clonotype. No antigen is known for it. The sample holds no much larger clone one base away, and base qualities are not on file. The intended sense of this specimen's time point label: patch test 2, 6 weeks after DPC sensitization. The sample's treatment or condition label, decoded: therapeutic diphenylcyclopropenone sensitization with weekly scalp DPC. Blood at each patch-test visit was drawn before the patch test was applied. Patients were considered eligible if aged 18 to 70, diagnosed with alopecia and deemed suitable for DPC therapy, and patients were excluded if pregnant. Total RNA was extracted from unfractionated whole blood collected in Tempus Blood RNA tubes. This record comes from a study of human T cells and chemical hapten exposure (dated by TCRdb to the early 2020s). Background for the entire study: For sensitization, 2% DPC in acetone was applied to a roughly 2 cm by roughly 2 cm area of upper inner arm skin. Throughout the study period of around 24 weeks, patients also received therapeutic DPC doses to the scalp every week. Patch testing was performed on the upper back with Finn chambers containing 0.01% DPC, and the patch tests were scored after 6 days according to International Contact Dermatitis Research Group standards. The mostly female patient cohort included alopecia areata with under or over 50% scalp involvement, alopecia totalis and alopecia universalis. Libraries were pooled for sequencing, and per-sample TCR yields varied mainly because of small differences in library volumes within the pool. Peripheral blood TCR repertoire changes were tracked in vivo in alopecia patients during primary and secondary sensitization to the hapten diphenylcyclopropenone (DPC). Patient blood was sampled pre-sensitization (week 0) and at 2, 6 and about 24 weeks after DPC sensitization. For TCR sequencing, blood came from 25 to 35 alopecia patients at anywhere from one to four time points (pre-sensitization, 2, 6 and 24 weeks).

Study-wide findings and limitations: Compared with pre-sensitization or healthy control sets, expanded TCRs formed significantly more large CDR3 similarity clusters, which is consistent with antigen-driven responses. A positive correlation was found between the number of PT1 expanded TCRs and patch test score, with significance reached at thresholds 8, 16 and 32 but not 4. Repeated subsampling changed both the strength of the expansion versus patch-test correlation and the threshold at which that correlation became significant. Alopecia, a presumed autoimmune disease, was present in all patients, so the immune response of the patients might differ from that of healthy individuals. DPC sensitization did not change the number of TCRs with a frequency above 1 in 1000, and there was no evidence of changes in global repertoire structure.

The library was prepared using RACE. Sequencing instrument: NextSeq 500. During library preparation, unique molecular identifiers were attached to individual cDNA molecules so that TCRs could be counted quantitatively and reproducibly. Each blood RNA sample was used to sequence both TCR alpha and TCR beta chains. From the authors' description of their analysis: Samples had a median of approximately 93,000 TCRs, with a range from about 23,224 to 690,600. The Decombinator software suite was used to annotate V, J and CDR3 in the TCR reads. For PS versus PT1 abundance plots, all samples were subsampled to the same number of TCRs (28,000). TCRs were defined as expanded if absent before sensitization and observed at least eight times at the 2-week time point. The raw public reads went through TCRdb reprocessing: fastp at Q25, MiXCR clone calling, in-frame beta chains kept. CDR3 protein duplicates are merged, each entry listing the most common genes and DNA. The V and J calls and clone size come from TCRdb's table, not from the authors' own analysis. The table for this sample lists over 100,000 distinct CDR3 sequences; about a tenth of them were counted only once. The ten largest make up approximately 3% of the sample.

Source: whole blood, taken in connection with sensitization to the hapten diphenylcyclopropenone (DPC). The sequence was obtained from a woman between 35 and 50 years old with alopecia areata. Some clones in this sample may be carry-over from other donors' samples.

Here the CDR3 is given as CATHDDYEQYF. The DNA sequence is given as TGTGCCACCCATGATGACTACGAGCAGTACTTC. The chain was built from TRBV10-3 and TRBJ2-7; the D gene lacks a confident call. From cysteine to phenylalanine, the CDR3 is 11 amino acids long. Only the CDR3 region is kept as DNA, spanning 33 bases read in frame from base 1. For CDR1 and CDR2, the germline V gene lists ENHRY and SYGVKD. V is clipped by 10 bases and J by 3 bases, and the sequence between their germline boundaries is 10 bases long.